The T cell receptor beta chain described here comes from a study of blood T cell repertoires in COVID-19. Study-level information: Sources were T cells, B-cell-depleted T cells, or PBMCs; the material itself was cDNA or gDNA.

Original processing notes: Estimated nucleated cell counts came from reference gene primer amplification. Measured with immunoSEQ multiplex PCR; TCRdb has only the in-frame clones, and not every one. The DNA was the basis for D and trimming; V, J and clone size are from that table. The sample has around 72,000 clones, roughly 87% seen once. This clone was recorded once. V lost 4 bases to trimming and J lost 5 bases; unmatched junction nucleotides: 7. The length of the CDR3 is 17 residues. Germline assignment: CDR1 SGHTA and CDR2 FQGNSA. The specimen was peripheral blood. This chain connects TRBV7-2 to TRBJ2-2; 13 bases are shared with TRBD2. This clonotype originated in a woman aged 45 to 65 with acute or convalescent COVID-19. The CDR3 DNA is TGTGCCAGCAGCTCAATCGGACTAGCGGGAGTTACCGGGGAGCTGTTTTTT. It codes for CASSSIGLAGVTGELFF.